Below, 3 T cell receptor beta chains from the same sample are listed, as sequenced in a study of blood T cell repertoires in COVID-19 (TCRdb year 2020). The library was generated by the immunoSEQ multiplex PCR assay. Held by TCRdb, this immuneACCESS table contains in-frame sequences only and omits some clones. Under half of the omission traces to an unresolved V gene where checked; the cause of the rest is unknown. This sample comprises over 350,000 clones, roughly nine tenths of them detected only once. Of the sample, 0.7% to 0.95% falls within the top ten clones. Sequencing input: PBMCs or T cells enriched from blood (not recorded which). Receptors were obtained from a middle-aged woman who had been exposed to COVID-19.

The rearrangement links TRBV7-9 to TRBJ1-5; the D gene is possibly TRBD1 (5 bases). The CDR3 covers 14 residues. CDR1 is SEHNR and CDR2 is FQNEAQ in the germline V gene (reference sequence). Trimming left V 5 bases short and J 6 bases short, with 14 bases between. CDR3 amino acids: CASSPAGGSQPQHF. The CDR3 coding sequence is TGTGCCAGCAGCCCGGCCGGGGGAAGTCAGCCCCAGCATTTT.

This chain links TRBV3-1 (or the pseudogene TRBV3-2) with TRBJ1-3; D gene uncertain. CDR3 length: 13 residues. From germline, CDR1 is LGHDT and CDR2 YNNKEL (reference sequence). The V end was cut by 4 bases, the J end by 4 bases, with 8 bases between. As DNA, the CDR3 is TGTGCCAGCAGCCCCTCTCGGGGAAACACCATATATTTT. Translation gives CASSPSRGNTIYF.

In DNA, the CDR3 is TGTGCCACCAGTGGTATTCAGGGGACTTTCTTT. Translating gives CATSGIQGTFF. This sequence joins TRBV24-1 and TRBJ1-1, with a possible D match to TRBD1 (6 bases). V gave up 5 bases and J gave up 12 bases, with 12 bases separating them. Germline V gene sequence: CDR1 KGHDR, CDR2 SFDVKD. This CDR3 has 11 amino acids.